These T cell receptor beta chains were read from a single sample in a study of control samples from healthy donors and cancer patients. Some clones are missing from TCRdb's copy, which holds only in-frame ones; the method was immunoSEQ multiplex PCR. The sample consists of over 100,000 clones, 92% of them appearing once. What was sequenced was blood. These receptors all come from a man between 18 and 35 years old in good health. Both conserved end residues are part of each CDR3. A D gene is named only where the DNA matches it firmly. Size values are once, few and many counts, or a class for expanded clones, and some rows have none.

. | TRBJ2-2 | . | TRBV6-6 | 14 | CASSPGVNTGELFF | TGTGCCAGCTCCCCGGGAGTGAACACCGGGGAGCTGTTTTTT
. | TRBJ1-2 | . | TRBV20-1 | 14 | CSASLRGLTYGYTF | TGCAGTGCTAGTCTCCGGGGTCTAACCTATGGCTACACCTTC
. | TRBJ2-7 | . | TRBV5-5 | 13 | CASSFGVTYEQYF | TGTGCCAGCAGCTTTGGAGTTACCTACGAGCAGTACTTC
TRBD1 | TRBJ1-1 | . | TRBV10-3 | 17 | CAIRDRGGSPEQGEAFF | TGTGCCATCAGGGACAGGGGAGGGTCGCCTGAACAGGGTGAAGCTTTCTTT
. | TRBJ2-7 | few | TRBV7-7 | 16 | CASKLVGDPNSYEQYF | TGTGCCAGCAAGCTGGTCGGGGACCCAAACTCCTACGAGCAGTACTTC
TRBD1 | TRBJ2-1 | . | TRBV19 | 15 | CASSVPGQGLYEQFF | TGTGCCAGTAGTGTCCCGGGACAGGGTTTGTATGAGCAGTTCTTC
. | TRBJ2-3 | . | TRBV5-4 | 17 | CASSLARRGLHTDTQYF | TGTGCCAGCAGCCTCGCTAGGCGGGGGCTTCACACAGATACGCAGTATTTT
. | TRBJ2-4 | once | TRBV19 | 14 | CASRDRIAKNIQYF | TGTGCCAGTAGGGACAGAATAGCCAAAAACATTCAGTACTTC
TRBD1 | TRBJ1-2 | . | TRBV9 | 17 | CASSGFSRAGQVYGYTF | TGTGCCAGCAGCGGTTTTTCCCGAGCCGGACAGGTGTATGGCTACACCTTC
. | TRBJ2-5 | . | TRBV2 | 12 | CASSDYQETQYF | TGTGCCAGCAGTGACTACCAAGAGACCCAGTACTTC
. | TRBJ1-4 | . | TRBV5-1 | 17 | CASSQEGVFLRVEKLFF | TGCGCCAGCAGCCAAGAGGGGGTATTTCTTCGTGTTGAAAAACTGTTTTTT
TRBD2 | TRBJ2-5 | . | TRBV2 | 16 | CASSEDSSGGEETQYF | TGTGCCAGCAGTGAAGATTCTAGCGGGGGGGAAGAGACCCAGTACTTC
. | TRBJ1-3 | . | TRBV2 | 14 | CASLAWGSGNTIYF | TGTGCCAGCCTCGCTTGGGGTTCTGGAAACACCATATATTTT
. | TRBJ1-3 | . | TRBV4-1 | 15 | CASSQQGWSGNTIYF | TGCGCCAGCAGCCAACAGGGTTGGTCTGGAAACACCATATATTTT
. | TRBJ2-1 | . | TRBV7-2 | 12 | CASSVYYNEQFF | TGTGCCAGCAGCGTATACTACAATGAGCAGTTCTTC
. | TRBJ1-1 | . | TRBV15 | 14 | CATSRDHEGTEAFF | TGTGCCACCAGCAGAGATCACGAGGGCACTGAAGCTTTCTTT
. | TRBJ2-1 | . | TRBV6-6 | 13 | CASSYWFYNEQFF | TGTGCCAGCAGTTACTGGTTTTACAATGAGCAGTTCTTC
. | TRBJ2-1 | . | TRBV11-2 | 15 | CASSPALGLASEQFF | TGTGCCAGCAGCCCCGCGCTAGGTCTAGCGAGTGAGCAGTTCTTC
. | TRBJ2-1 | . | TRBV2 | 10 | CASSFNEQFF | TGTGCCAGCAGTTTCAATGAGCAGTTCTTC
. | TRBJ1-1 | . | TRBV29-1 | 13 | CSVSWEGLTEAFF | TGCAGCGTTTCCTGGGAGGGATTAACTGAAGCTTTCTTT
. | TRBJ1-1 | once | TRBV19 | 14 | CASSMPGRGTEAFF | TGTGCCAGTAGTATGCCGGGAAGGGGCACTGAAGCTTTCTTT
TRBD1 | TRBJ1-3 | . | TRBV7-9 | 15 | CASSFLQGAGNTIYF | TGTGCCAGCAGCTTCCTACAGGGGGCTGGAAACACCATATATTTT
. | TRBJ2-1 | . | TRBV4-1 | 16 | CASSQDRSRSYNEQFF | TGCGCCAGCAGCCAAGATAGGTCCCGTTCCTACAATGAGCAGTTCTTC
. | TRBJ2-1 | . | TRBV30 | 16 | CAWSAGGTSSYNEQFF | TGTGCCTGGAGCGCCGGCGGGACGAGCTCCTACAATGAGCAGTTCTTC
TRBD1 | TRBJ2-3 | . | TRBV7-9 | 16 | CASSLPAGGQTDTQYF | TGTGCCAGCAGCTTACCAGCAGGGGGCCAAACAGATACGCAGTATTTT
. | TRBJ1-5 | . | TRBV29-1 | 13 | CSVEEGIGQPQHF | TGCAGCGTTGAAGAGGGGATAGGGCAGCCCCAGCATTTT
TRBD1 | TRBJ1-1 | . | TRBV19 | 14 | CASSIGTGGTEAFF | TGTGCCAGTAGTATAGGTACAGGGGGCACTGAAGCTTTCTTT
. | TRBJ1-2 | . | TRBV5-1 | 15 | CASSVQVAGNYGYTF | TGCGCCAGCAGCGTCCAGGTGGCCGGTAACTATGGCTACACCTTC
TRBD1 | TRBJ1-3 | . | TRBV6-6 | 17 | CASSQQGQVGSGNTIYF | TGTGCCAGCAGTCAACAGGGACAGGTGGGGTCTGGAAACACCATATATTTT
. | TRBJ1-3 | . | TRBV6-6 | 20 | CASSNPIEWIRTGSGNTIYF | TGTGCCAGCAGCAACCCCATTGAGTGGATTCGGACCGGCTCTGGAAACACCATATATTTT
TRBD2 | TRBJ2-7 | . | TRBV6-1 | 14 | CASSDSGGADEQYF | TGTGCCAGCAGTGATAGCGGGGGGGCCGACGAGCAGTACTTC
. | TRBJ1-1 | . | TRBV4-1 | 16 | CASSQADLGFNTEAFF | TGCGCCAGCAGCCAAGCCGACCTGGGCTTCAACACTGAAGCTTTCTTT
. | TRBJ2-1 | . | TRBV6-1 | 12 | CASSEFIGRQFF | TGTGCCAGCAGTGAATTTATAGGTAGACAGTTCTTC
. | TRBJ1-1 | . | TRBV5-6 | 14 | CASTWGLMNTEAFF | TGTGCCAGCACCTGGGGTCTTATGAACACTGAAGCTTTCTTT
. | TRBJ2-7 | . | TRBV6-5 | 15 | CASSYSKTGTGEQYF | TGTGCCAGCAGTTACTCGAAAACAGGGACGGGCGAGCAGTACTTC
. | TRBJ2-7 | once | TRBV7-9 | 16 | CASSSDRDRLLYEQYF | TGTGCCAGCAGCTCGGACCGGGACCGGCTCCTCTACGAGCAGTACTTC
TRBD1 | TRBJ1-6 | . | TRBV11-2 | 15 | CASSLDQTGDSPLHF | TGTGCCAGCAGCTTAGACCAGACAGGGGATTCACCCCTCCACTTT
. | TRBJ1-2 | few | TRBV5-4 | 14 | CASSSYDGSYGYTF | TGTGCCAGCAGCTCGTACGACGGGAGCTATGGCTACACCTTC
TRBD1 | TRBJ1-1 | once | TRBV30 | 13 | CAKNRGMNTEAFF | TGTGCCAAGAACAGGGGGATGAACACTGAAGCTTTCTTT